The clone carrying this T cell receptor (beta chain) turned up a few times. Its antigen is currently unknown. CDR3 length: 12 residues. The germline gives CDR1 DFQATT, CDR2 SNEGSKA (reference sequence). The V and J ends lost 6 bases and 5 bases respectively, with 13 bases between them. This entry is derived from a study of CD8 T cells in ankylosing spondylitis. The study's findings and limits: Seemingly distinctive of ankylosing spondylitis blood was a TCR beta motif formed by eight highly homologous variants. Researchers report that disease-linked clones proved CD8+ and relatively rare in peripheral blood. Disease-linked clones reportedly concentrated significantly in matched ankylosing spondylitis synovial fluid.

Making the TCR beta libraries involved quantitative 5'-RACE with molecular barcodes. TCRdb re-derived calls from the 5' RACE reads in MiXCR, one entry per CDR3 protein. Of around 480,000 distinct CDR3 sequences listed, about 15% are singletons. This clonotype was sampled from a male donor with ankylosing spondylitis. This chain links TRBV20-1 with TRBJ1-2; D is unclear. Specimen: blood, either unsorted or a sorted T cell fraction (not recorded which). The CDR3: CSATAGRYGYTF. The CDR3 DNA follows: TGCAGTGCGACGGCAGGAAGATATGGCTACACCTTC.